The 16 T cell receptor beta chains given below trace back to one sample, sequenced in a study of shared clonotypes between healthy human individuals (dated by TCRdb to 2020 to 2022). The library came from the immunoSEQ multiplex PCR assay. This immuneACCESS table, as held by TCRdb, lists in-frame sequences with V and J called but not all clones. Of the missing ones, under half trace to an unresolved V gene in checked studies; the others have no known cause. The sample yields some 2,100,000 clones; nearly 97% were counted once. The top ten constitute 0.1% to 0.15% of the sample. The specimen was naive CD4+ T cells sorted from blood. The cell subset or site label here, explained by the study, means: CD45RA+ positively selected. These receptors all come from a man aged 18 to 29 in good health.

CDR3 sequence: CASSSQQGNQPQHF. The CDR3 nucleotides are TGTGCCAGCAGTTCCCAACAGGGCAATCAGCCCCAGCATTTT. The chain employs TRBV6-6 and TRBJ1-5, with a weak D call TRBD1 (5 bases). The ends were cut back, 4 bases at V and 2 bases at J, with 9 bases in the middle. CDR1 MNHNY and CDR2 SVGAGI come from the germline V gene (reference sequence). The CDR3 sequence is 14 residues long.

This chain connects TRBV6-1 to TRBJ2-7, with D hard to call. Germline CDR1 reads MNHNS; CDR2 reads SASEGT. CDR3 length equals 14 residues. V was shortened by 6 bases and J by 0 bases, with 12 bases between the two germline ends. The DNA for the CDR3 is TGTGCCAGCAGCGGCGGACGGATCTCCTACGAGCAGTACTTC. It encodes CASSGGRISYEQYF.

As to this clone: The sample contains more than one DNA sequence encoding this CDR3. The genes are TRBV10-2 and TRBJ2-7; 9 nucleotides match TRBD1. The CDR3 runs to 15 residues. CDR1 and CDR2 (germline): WSHSY, SAAADI. The junction had 5 bases not matched to a gene; V was cut back by 3 bases and J by 2 bases. The chain's CDR3 is CASSDPGQGTYEQYF. The CDR3 region has the DNA TGCGCCAGCAGTGATCCGGGACAGGGAACCTACGAGCAGTACTTC.

The chain uses TRBV6-6 and TRBJ2-3; 7 nucleotides align to TRBD1. From germline, CDR1 is MNHNY and CDR2 SVGAGI (reference sequence). The length of the CDR3 is 15 residues. Germline trimming cut 6 bases from V and 0 bases from J; bases unmatched to any gene: 6. The CDR3 nucleotides are TGTGCCAGCAGCCGACAGGGCCATAGCACAGATACGCAGTATTTT. It yields the protein CASSRQGHSTDTQYF.

About this clone itself: This sample includes further DNA sequences coding for the same CDR3. The chain recombines TRBV9 with TRBJ2-3; D gene uncertain. The germline gives CDR1 SGDLS, CDR2 YYNGEE. CDR3 length: 14 amino acids. Trimming removed 0 bases at V and 1 base at J, with 6 bases between. The CDR3 region is CASSVGRGTDTQYF. In DNA form, the CDR3 reads TGTGCCAGCAGCGTAGGACGAGGCACAGATACGCAGTATTTT.

The CDR3 is CASAGQVDQPQHF. The CDR3 bases are TGTGCCAGCGCGGGACAGGTAGACCAGCCCCAGCATTTT. The V and J genes are TRBV18 and TRBJ1-5, with 8 bases aligning to TRBD1. V dropped 8 bases and J dropped 7; count of bases not matched to a gene: 7. Germline V gene sequence: CDR1 KGHSH, CDR2 LQKENI. The CDR3 spans 13 residues.

A word on this clone: This sample also contains other DNA sequences that code for the same CDR3. This sequence joins TRBV30 and TRBJ1-3; D may be TRBD1 (5 bases). The CDR3 loop spans 13 amino acids. V lost 1 base and J 3 bases, leaving 7 bases between the germline ends. Per the germline V gene, CDR1 is GTSNPN and CDR2 is SVGIG (reference sequence). CDR3 DNA sequence: TGTGCCTGGAGTGCCGGGGGTGGAAACACCATATATTTT. Its protein is CAWSAGGGNTIYF. The full variable domain, rest sourced from reference TRBV30 and TRBJ1-3, is SQTIHQWPATLVQPVGSPLSLECTVEGTSNPNLYWYRQAAGRGLQLLFYSVGIGQISSEVPQNLSASRPQDRQFILSSKKLLLSDSGFYLCAWSAGGGNTIYFGEGSWLTVV.

In DNA, the CDR3 is TGTGCCAGCAGCTTGCGACCGGGACAGGGTCAAGAGACCCAGTACTTC. It encodes CASSLRPGQGQETQYF. J is TRBJ2-5 and V is TRBV11-2, with TRBD1 matching over 9 bases. The V and J ends lost 3 bases and 2 bases, in that order; junction bases with no gene match: 7. The CDR3 spans 16 residues. Germline V CDR1 and CDR2: SGHAT, FQNNGV.

J is TRBJ2-1 and V is TRBV28, with 7 bases that match TRBD2. The CDR3 has 14 amino acids. J gave up 0 bases and V 8 bases, and 4 bases lay outside the gene matches. Germline-derived CDR1 and CDR2 are MDHEN and SYDVKM. The CDR3 spells CASGAGVSYNEQFF. The CDR3 DNA reads TGTGCCAGCGGGGCGGGGGTCTCCTACAATGAGCAGTTCTTC.

This sequence joins TRBV18 and TRBJ2-7, with 12 bases fitting TRBD1. Germline CDR1 and CDR2: KGHSH and LQKENI. V shed 4 bases, J shed 4 bases, and the junction held 5 bases outside the gene matches. This CDR3 has 15 amino acids. CDR3 DNA: TGTGCCAGCTCACGAGGGACAGGGGGCCTGTACGAGCAGTACTTC. Translating it yields CASSRGTGGLYEQYF. Full variable domain (rest looked up from reference TRBV18 and TRBJ2-7): NAGVMQNPRHLVRRRGQEARLRCSPMKGHSHVYWYRQLPEEGLKFMVYLQKENIIDESGMPKERFSAEFPKEGPSILRIQQVVRGDSAAYFCASSRGTGGLYEQYFGPGTRLTVT.

The chain recombines TRBV11-3 with TRBJ1-6; TRBD1 aligns across 9 bases. The CDR3 extends over 15 amino acids. The V gene's germline CDR1 is SGHNT and CDR2 YENEEA. V gave up 5 bases and J gave up 4 bases; unmatched junction bases: 3. The CDR3 coding sequence is TGTGCCAGCAGCCTCGGGACAGGGTATAATTCACCCCTCCACTTT. Its protein product is CASSLGTGYNSPLHF.

The CDR3 DNA sequence: TGTGCCAGCAGCGCGGACAGGGTAGGGACCGGGGAGCTGTTTTTT. Amino acids: CASSADRVGTGELFF. The chain links TRBV9 to TRBJ2-2; the match to TRBD1 covers 8 bases. J lost 5 bases, V lost 3 bases, and 6 bases had no gene match. Germline V gives CDR1 SGDLS, CDR2 YYNGEE. This CDR3 contains 15 residues.

The chain joins TRBV28 to TRBJ1-2; possibly TRBD1 for D (6 bases). V lost 3 bases and J lost 0, with 14 bases in between. CDR1 MDHEN and CDR2 SYDVKM come from the germline V gene. CDR3 length: 16 amino acids. DNA of the CDR3: TGTGCCAGCAGTTTGCCAGGGGTCCACACTAACTATGGCTACACCTTC. Protein product: CASSLPGVHTNYGYTF.

For this clone: Other DNA sequences in the sample encode the same CDR3. This chain joins TRBV7-3 and TRBJ2-7; D is ambiguous. V gave up 0 bases and J gave up 0 bases, with 6 bases separating them. CDR1 SGHTA and CDR2 FQGTGA come from the germline V gene. The CDR3 is 14 residues long. CDR3 coding DNA: TGTGCCAGCAGCTTAACGGGGTCCTCCTACGAGCAGTACTTC. Translation gives CASSLTGSSYEQYF.

The rearrangement uses TRBV9 and TRBJ1-5; D remains ambiguous. Germline loops: CDR1 SGDLS, CDR2 YYNGEE. V was cut by 1 base and J by 2 bases, with 10 bases left in between. The CDR3 covers 15 residues. The CDR3 spells CASSVIGAGNQPQHF. CDR3 bases: TGTGCCAGCAGCGTAATTGGAGCTGGCAATCAGCCCCAGCATTTT.

The V gene is TRBV5-4, the J gene TRBJ2-2; TRBD1 agrees at 10 bases. Germline CDR1 reads SGHNT; CDR2 reads YYREEE (reference sequence). The CDR3 extends over 17 amino acids. V trimming: 2 bases; J trimming: 2 bases; junction bases outside the gene matches: 6. Here the CDR3 DNA reads TGTGCCAGCAGCTTCCCGACAGGGGGCAGCAACACCGGGGAGCTGTTTTTT. Amino acids: CASSFPTGGSNTGELFF.